This passage covers 14 T cell receptor beta chains from one sample sequenced in a study of cytomegalovirus exposure and HLA in healthy donors. Vbeta (60) and Jbeta (13) primers were used in the PCR. The method was immunoSEQ multiplex PCR; TCRdb's version includes in-frame clones alone and lacks a portion of them. This sample has 200,000 to 250,000 clones, with about 85% found just once. Specimen: PBMCs. These receptors were obtained from a human donor in good health.

The chain recombines TRBV7-3 with TRBJ2-1; 8 nucleotides match TRBD1. After removal of 5 bases from V and 5 bases from J, the junction contained 5 bases not matched to a gene. Germline V gene lookup returns CDR1 SGHTA and CDR2 FQGTGA. The CDR3 has 14 residues. The CDR3 coding sequence is TGTGCCAGCAGCCGATGGACAGGGAACAATGAGCAGTTCTTC. Encoded protein: CASSRWTGNNEQFF.

The chain combines TRBV6-1 with TRBJ2-7, with TRBD2 as a possible D gene (5 bases). The V end lost 7 bases, the J end lost 2 bases, and 9 bases lay between the germline ends. This CDR3 has 12 residues. From germline, CDR1 is MNHNS and CDR2 SASEGT. The CDR3 sequence is CASTEVAYEQYF. The CDR3 coding sequence is TGTGCCAGCACGGAGGTTGCCTACGAGCAGTACTTC.

The chain combines TRBV7-2 with TRBJ2-7; D gene ambiguous. CDR1 is SGHTA, CDR2 FQGNSA, per germline. V gave up 0 bases and J gave up 0 bases, with 12 bases separating them. The CDR3 extends over 16 amino acids. The CDR3 loop reads CASSLASIQNSYEQYF. The CDR3 DNA sequence: TGTGCCAGCAGCTTAGCGTCTATTCAAAACTCCTACGAGCAGTACTTC.

The chain carries TRBV9 and TRBJ2-5, with D possibly matching TRBD2 (7 bases). Germline assignment: CDR1 SGDLS and CDR2 YYNGEE. V was clipped by 1 base and J by 5 bases, with 24 bases between them. The CDR3 runs to 18 residues. CDR3 DNA sequence: TGTGCCAGCAGCGTAACGGGCAGCGGGACAACCGCCGGGGAGACCCAGTACTTC. Translation gives CASSVTGSGTTAGETQYF.

This chain links TRBV28 with TRBJ2-7; TRBD1 matches 9 bases. V was pared by 8 bases and J by 1 base, with 6 bases of the junction left unmatched. Germline-derived CDR1 and CDR2 are MDHEN and SYDVKM. This CDR3 is built from 14 residues. The CDR3 reads CASRLGQGSYEQYF. The CDR3 DNA reads as TGTGCCAGCCGCTTGGGACAGGGTTCCTACGAGCAGTACTTC.

The chain carries TRBV2 and TRBJ1-1, with D uncertain. Per the germline V gene, CDR1 is SNHLY and CDR2 is FYNNEI. The CDR3 length is 11 residues. V was pared by 7 bases and J by 4 bases, with 7 bases between. For the CDR3, the DNA is TGTGCCAGCACGGAGGGCACTGAAGCTTTCTTT. This gives the protein CASTEGTEAFF.

The chain employs TRBV29-1 and TRBJ2-1; D may be TRBD1 (6 bases). Per germline, CDR1 SQVTM and CDR2 ANQGSEA. The CDR3 is 15 residues long. The V and J ends lost 4 bases and 4 bases respectively, with 17 bases between them. The CDR3: CSVVWTDSPYNEQFF. In DNA form, the CDR3 reads TGCAGCGTTGTATGGACAGATTCGCCGTACAATGAGCAGTTCTTC.

The chain joins TRBV5-1 to TRBJ2-1; no reliable D call. The V gene lost 2 bases and the J gene lost 10 bases, with 7 bases spanning the gap. In germline, CDR1 is SGHRS, CDR2 YFSETQ. This CDR3 is built from 11 residues. The CDR3 loop reads CASSFSLEQFF. CDR3 bases: TGCGCCAGCAGCTTTTCACTAGAGCAGTTCTTC. The full variable domain, completed using reference TRBV5-1 and TRBJ2-1, is KAGVTQTPRYLIKTRGQQVTLSCSPISGHRSVSWYQQTPGQGLQFLFEYFSETQRNKGNFPGRFSGRQFSNSRSEMNVSTLELGDSALYLCASSFSLEQFFGPGTRLTVL.

The chain recombines TRBV19 with TRBJ2-7; D is possibly TRBD1 (6 bases). Between the trimmed V and J ends, which lost 3 bases and 3 bases, there was a span of 15 bases. CDR1 LNHDA and CDR2 SQIVND come from the germline V gene (reference sequence). The CDR3 extends over 15 amino acids. The CDR3, as DNA: TGTGCCAGTAGTATTAGGCAGGGGCAACGCTACGAGCAGTACTTC. This gives the protein CASSIRQGQRYEQYF.

The chain is built from TRBV4-3 and TRBJ2-7; the match to TRBD2 covers 10 bases. The germline V gene has CDR1 LGHNA and CDR2 YSLEER. J gave up 0 bases and V 4 bases, and 9 bases lay outside the gene matches. This CDR3 contains 17 residues. In nucleotides, the CDR3 is TGCGCCAGCAGCCGAGGGGAGCTAGCGGGAGACTCCTACGAGCAGTACTTC. This encodes CASSRGELAGDSYEQYF.

The sample holds one count of this clone. V usage is TRBV7-9 and J usage is TRBJ2-1; D gene uncertain. The germline V gene has CDR1 SEHNR and CDR2 FQNEAQ (reference sequence). Between the trimmed V and J ends, which lost 3 bases and 9 bases, there was a span of 15 bases. The CDR3 is made up of 14 amino acids. CDR3 in DNA: TGTGCCAGCAGCTTTGATTTACTAAATGGTGAGCAGTTCTTC. This codes for CASSFDLLNGEQFF.

The chain has TRBV15 and TRBJ2-1; 13 nucleotides match TRBD2. The germline V gene encodes CDR1 LNHNV and CDR2 YYDKDF (reference sequence). This CDR3 contains 15 residues. CDR3 in amino acids: CSAGTSGTNYNEQFF. The CDR3 nucleotides are TGTTCCGCCGGGACTAGCGGGACTAACTACAATGAGCAGTTCTTC.

The chain recombines TRBV4-3 with TRBJ2-7; 9 bases are shared with TRBD2. Germline V lookup: CDR1 LGHNA, CDR2 YSLEER. The junction had 6 bases not matched to a gene; V was cut back by 3 bases and J by 3 bases. The CDR3 covers 15 residues. CDR3 sequence: CASSHDEAGGYEQYF. For the CDR3, the DNA is TGCGCCAGCAGCCATGATGAAGCGGGAGGCTACGAGCAGTACTTC.

This chain uses TRBV6-5 with TRBJ2-2, with 8 nucleotides matching TRBD1. The CDR3 loop spans 16 amino acids. With 2 bases clipped from V and 6 bases from J, the junction kept 8 bases outside the gene matches. The germline CDR1 and CDR2 sequences are MNHEY and SVGAGI. The CDR3 region is CASSYPTGGTSGELFF. CDR3 in DNA: TGTGCCAGCAGTTACCCTACAGGGGGAACGTCCGGGGAGCTGTTTTTT.